These T cell receptor beta chains were read from a single sample in a study of blood T cell repertoires in COVID-19. Repertoires were generated with immunoSEQ multiplex PCR, while TCRdb's copy carries only in-frame clones and drops some. The sample includes 120,000 to 150,000 clones, around nine tenths seen only once; the top ten take about 9.4%. Sequences were obtained from peripheral blood. These receptors all stem from a woman in her fifties or sixties with active or convalescent COVID-19. Both conserved end residues are part of each CDR3. The order of the fields is D gene, V gene, clone size, J gene, CDR3 protein, CDR3 DNA. A D gene is named only where the DNA matches it firmly. Clone size is shown for a subset of rows, as once, few, many or a class of expanded clone.

d_call: -
v_call: TRBV9
clone_size: -
j_call: TRBJ1-2
cdr3_aa: CASSVGAGKEGYTF
cdr3_nt: TGTGCCAGCAGCGTAGGTGCAGGTAAAGAAGGCTACACCTTC

d_call: -
v_call: TRBV28
clone_size: -
j_call: TRBJ1-4
cdr3_aa: CASSFHPSAGNEKLFF
cdr3_nt: TGTGCCAGCAGTTTCCACCCCAGTGCAGGGAATGAAAAACTGTTTTTT

d_call: -
v_call: TRBV15
clone_size: -
j_call: TRBJ1-3
cdr3_aa: CATSRDLLDTIYF
cdr3_nt: TGTGCCACCAGCAGAGATCTGTTAGACACCATATATTTT

d_call: -
v_call: TRBV6-2/TRBV6-3
clone_size: -
j_call: TRBJ1-2
cdr3_aa: CASSYSNRDRDYGYTF
cdr3_nt: TGTGCCAGCAGTTACTCTAACAGGGACCGGGACTATGGCTACACCTTC

d_call: TRBD1
v_call: TRBV7-6
clone_size: -
j_call: TRBJ1-4
cdr3_aa: CASSLRGTGGSPNEKLFF
cdr3_nt: TGTGCCAGCAGCTTAAGGGGAACAGGGGGCTCCCCTAATGAAAAACTGTTTTTT

d_call: -
v_call: TRBV27
clone_size: once
j_call: TRBJ1-2
cdr3_aa: CASSLTEQGELYGYTF
cdr3_nt: TGTGCCAGCAGTTTAACGGAACAGGGAGAACTCTATGGCTACACCTTC

d_call: TRBD1
v_call: TRBV19
clone_size: -
j_call: TRBJ1-6
cdr3_aa: CASTGQGWNSPLHF
cdr3_nt: TGTGCCAGTACAGGACAGGGATGGAATTCACCCCTCCACTTT

d_call: TRBD1
v_call: TRBV7-2
clone_size: -
j_call: TRBJ1-3
cdr3_aa: CASSTRTGRGSVNTIYF
cdr3_nt: TGTGCCAGCAGCACAAGGACAGGGCGCGGGTCAGTGAACACCATATATTTT

d_call: -
v_call: TRBV6-2/TRBV6-3
clone_size: -
j_call: TRBJ1-6
cdr3_aa: CASSYGQGYGPLHF
cdr3_nt: TGTGCCAGCAGTTACGGTCAGGGGTACGGACCCCTCCACTTT

d_call: -
v_call: TRBV18
clone_size: -
j_call: TRBJ2-3
cdr3_aa: CASSPLTNSPSTDTQYF
cdr3_nt: TGTGCCAGCTCACCATTAACCAACAGTCCCAGCACAGATACGCAGTATTTT

d_call: -
v_call: TRBV6-5
clone_size: few
j_call: TRBJ1-3
cdr3_aa: CASSPRVSSGNTIYF
cdr3_nt: TGTGCCAGCAGCCCCAGGGTGAGCTCTGGAAACACCATATATTTT

d_call: TRBD2
v_call: TRBV6-6
clone_size: -
j_call: TRBJ2-1
cdr3_aa: CASSLAGGDNEQFF
cdr3_nt: TGTGCCAGCAGTTTAGCGGGGGGTGACAATGAGCAGTTCTTC

d_call: -
v_call: TRBV18
clone_size: -
j_call: TRBJ1-4
cdr3_aa: CASTRNDEKLFF
cdr3_nt: TGTGCCAGCACGAGGAATGATGAAAAACTGTTTTTT

d_call: TRBD1
v_call: TRBV10-3
clone_size: -
j_call: TRBJ1-2
cdr3_aa: CASGQGARIYGYTF
cdr3_nt: TGTGCCTCGGGACAGGGGGCGCGTATCTATGGCTACACCTTC

d_call: -
v_call: TRBV7-9
clone_size: -
j_call: TRBJ2-1
cdr3_aa: CASSPHSNSNFNEQFF
cdr3_nt: TGTGCCAGCAGCCCCCATTCGAATTCTAACTTCAATGAGCAGTTCTTC